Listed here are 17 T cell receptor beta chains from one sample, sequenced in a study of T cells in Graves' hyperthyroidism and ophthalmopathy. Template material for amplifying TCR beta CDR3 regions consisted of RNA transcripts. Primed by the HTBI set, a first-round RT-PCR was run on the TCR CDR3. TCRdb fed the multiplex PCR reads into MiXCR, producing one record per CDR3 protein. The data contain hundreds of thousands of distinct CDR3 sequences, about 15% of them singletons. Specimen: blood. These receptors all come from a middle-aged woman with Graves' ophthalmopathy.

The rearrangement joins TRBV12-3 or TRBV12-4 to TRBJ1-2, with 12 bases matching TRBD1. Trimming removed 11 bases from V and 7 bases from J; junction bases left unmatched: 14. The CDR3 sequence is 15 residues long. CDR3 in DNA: TGTGCCTGCACCGGGACAGGGGGCTCCAAGTTTGGCTACACCTTC. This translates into CACTGTGGSKFGYTF.

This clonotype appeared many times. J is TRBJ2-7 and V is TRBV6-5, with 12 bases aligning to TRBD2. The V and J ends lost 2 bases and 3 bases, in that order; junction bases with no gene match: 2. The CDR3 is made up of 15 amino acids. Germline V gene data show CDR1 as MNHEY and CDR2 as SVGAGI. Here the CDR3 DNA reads TGTGCCAGCAGTTACCCGACTAGCGGGAGCTACGAGCAGTACTTC. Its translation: CASSYPTSGSYEQYF.

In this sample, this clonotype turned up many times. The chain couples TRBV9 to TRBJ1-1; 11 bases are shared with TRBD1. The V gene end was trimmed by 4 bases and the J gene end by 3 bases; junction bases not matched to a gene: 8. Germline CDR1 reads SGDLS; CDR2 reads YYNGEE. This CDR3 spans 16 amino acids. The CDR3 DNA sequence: TGTGCCAGCAGCCGGTCGGGACAGGGGGAGGACACTGAAGCTTTCTTT. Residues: CASSRSGQGEDTEAFF.

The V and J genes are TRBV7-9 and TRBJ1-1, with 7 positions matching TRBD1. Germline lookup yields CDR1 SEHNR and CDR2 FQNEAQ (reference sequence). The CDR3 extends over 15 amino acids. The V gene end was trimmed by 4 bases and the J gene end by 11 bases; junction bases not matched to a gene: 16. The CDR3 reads CASSSPPTGALGAFF. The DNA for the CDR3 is TGTGCCAGCAGCTCCCCACCCACAGGGGCCTTAGGGGCTTTCTTT. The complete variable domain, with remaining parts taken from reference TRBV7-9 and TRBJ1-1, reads DTGVSQNPRHKITKRGQNVTFRCDPISEHNRLYWYRQTLGQGPEFLTYFQNEAQLEKSRLLSDRFSAERPKGSFSTLEIQRTEQGDSAMYLCASSSPPTGALGAFFGQGTRLTVV.

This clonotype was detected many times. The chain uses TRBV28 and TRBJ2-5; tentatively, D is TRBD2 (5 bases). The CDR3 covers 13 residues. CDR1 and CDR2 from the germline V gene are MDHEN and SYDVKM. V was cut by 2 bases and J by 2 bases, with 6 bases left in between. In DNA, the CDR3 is TGTGCCAGCAGTTTACAGCGGCAAGAGACCCAGTACTTC. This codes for CASSLQRQETQYF.

The DNA for the CDR3 is TGTGCCAGCAGTGAAGAAGGTAGCGGGGGCTACGAGCAGTACTTC. Translating gives CASSEEGSGGYEQYF. V is TRBV6-1 and J is TRBJ2-7, with 9 bases identical to TRBD2. There are 15 residues in the CDR3. The J segment lost 3 bases and the V segment lost 1 base, leaving 4 bases of the junction unmatched. Per the germline V gene, CDR1 is MNHNS and CDR2 is SASEGT.

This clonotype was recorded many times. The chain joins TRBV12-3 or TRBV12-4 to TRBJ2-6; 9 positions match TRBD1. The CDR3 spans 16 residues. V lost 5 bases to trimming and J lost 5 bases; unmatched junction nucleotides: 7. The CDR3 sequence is CASSDYRGLWANVLTF. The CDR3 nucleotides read TGTGCCAGCAGTGACTACAGGGGGCTGTGGGCCAACGTCCTGACTTTC.

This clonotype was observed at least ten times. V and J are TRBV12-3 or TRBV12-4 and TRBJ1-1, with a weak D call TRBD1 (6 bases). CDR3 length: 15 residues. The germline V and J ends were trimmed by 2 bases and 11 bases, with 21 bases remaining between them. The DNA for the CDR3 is TGTGCCAGCAGTTTAAGCGCCGACAGGTGGGGAGTTGCTTTCTTT. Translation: CASSLSADRWGVAFF.

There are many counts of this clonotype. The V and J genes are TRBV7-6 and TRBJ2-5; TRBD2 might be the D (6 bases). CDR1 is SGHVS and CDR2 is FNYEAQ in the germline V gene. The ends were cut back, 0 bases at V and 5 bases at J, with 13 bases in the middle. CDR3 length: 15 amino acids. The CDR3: CASSLARGGMETQYF. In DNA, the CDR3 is TGTGCCAGCAGCTTAGCCCGGGGCGGGATGGAGACCCAGTACTTC.

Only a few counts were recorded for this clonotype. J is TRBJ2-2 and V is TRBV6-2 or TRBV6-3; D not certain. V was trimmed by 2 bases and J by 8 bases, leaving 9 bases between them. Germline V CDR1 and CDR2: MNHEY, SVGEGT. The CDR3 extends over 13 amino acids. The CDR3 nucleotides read TGTGCCAGCAGTTACGGTGATCCTGGGGAGCTGTTTTTT. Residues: CASSYGDPGELFF.

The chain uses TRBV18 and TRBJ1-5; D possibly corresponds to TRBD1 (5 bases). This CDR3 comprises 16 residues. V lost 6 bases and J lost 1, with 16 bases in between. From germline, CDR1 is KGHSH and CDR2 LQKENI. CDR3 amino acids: CASSPNDRLSNQPQHF. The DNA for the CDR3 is TGTGCCAGCTCTCCGAACGACAGACTAAGCAATCAGCCCCAGCATTTT.

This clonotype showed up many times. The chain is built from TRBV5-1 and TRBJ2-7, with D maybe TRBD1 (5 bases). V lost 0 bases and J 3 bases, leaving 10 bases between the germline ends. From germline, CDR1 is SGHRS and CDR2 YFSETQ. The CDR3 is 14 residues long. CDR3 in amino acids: CASSLEGIGYEQYF. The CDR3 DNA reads TGCGCCAGCAGCTTGGAGGGGATCGGCTACGAGCAGTACTTC.

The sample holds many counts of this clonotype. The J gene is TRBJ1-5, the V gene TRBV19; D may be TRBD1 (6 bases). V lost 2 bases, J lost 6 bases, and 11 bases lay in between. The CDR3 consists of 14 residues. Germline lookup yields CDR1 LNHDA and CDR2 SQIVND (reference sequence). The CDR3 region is CASSIIQGTQPQHF. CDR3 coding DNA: TGTGCCAGTAGTATAATACAGGGTACTCAGCCCCAGCATTTT. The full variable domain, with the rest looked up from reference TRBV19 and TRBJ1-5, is DGGITQSPKYLFRKEGQNVTLSCEQNLNHDAMYWYRQDPGQGLRLIYYSQIVNDFQKGDIAEGYSVSREKKESFPLTVTSAQKNPTAFYLCASSIIQGTQPQHFGDGTRLSIL.

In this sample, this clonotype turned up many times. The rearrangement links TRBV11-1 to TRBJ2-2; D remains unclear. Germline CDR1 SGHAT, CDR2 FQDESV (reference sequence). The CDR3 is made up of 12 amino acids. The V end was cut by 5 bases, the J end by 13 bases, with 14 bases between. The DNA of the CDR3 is TGTGCCAGCAGCAACCCTCCCCTGGGGCTGTTTTTT. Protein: CASSNPPLGLFF.

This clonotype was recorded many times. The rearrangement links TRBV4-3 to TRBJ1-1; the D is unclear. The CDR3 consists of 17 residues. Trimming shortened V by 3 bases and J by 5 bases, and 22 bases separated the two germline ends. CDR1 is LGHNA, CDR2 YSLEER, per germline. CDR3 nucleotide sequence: TGCGCCAGCAGCCATAACGACGTGGGGAGGCCGAGGACTGAAGCTTTCTTT. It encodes CASSHNDVGRPRTEAFF.

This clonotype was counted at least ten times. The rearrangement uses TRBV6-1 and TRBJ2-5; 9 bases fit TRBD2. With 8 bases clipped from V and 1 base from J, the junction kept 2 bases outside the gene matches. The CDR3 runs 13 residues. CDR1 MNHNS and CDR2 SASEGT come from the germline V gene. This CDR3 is CASRTSVQETQYF. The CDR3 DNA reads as TGTGCCAGCCGGACTAGCGTCCAAGAGACCCAGTACTTC.

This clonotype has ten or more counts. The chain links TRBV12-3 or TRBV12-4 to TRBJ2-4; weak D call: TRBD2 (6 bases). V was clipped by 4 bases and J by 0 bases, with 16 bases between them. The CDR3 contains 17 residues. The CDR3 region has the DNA TGTGCCAGCAGTTACAACGCGGGGCCCATAGCCAAAAACATTCAGTACTTC. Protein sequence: CASSYNAGPIAKNIQYF.